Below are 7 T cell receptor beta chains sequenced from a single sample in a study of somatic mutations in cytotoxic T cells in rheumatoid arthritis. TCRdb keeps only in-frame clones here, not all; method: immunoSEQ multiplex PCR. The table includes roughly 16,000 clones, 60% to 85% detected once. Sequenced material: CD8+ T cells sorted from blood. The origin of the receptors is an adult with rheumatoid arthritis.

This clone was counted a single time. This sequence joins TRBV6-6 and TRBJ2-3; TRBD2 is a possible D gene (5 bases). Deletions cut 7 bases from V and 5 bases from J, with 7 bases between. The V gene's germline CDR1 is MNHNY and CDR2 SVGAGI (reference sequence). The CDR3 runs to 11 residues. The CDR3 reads CASTRGDTQYF. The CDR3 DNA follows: TGTGCCAGCACCCGGGGAGATACGCAGTATTTT.

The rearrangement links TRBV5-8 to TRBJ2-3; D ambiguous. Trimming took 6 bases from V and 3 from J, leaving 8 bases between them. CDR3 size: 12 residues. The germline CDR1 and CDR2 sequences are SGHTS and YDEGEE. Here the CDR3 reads CASTRRTDTQYF. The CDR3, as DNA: TGTGCCAGCACCCGGAGAACAGATACGCAGTATTTT.

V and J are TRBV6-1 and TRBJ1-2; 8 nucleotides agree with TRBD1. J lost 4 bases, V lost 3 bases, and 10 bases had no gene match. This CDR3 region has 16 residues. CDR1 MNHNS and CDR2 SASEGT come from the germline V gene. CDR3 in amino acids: CASSDQTGEGSYGYTF. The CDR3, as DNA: TGTGCCAGCAGTGACCAGACAGGGGAGGGGAGCTATGGCTACACCTTC.

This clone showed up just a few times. CDR3 sequence reads: CASSLNTRRGYTF. CDR3 bases: TGTGCCAGCAGCTTGAACACCCGGAGGGGCTACACCTTC. The rearrangement uses TRBV5-4 and TRBJ1-2; the D is unclear. Germline V gene lookup returns CDR1 SGHNT and CDR2 YYREEE (reference sequence). Trimming cost V 1 base and J 8 bases, with 12 bases left between them. There are 13 residues in the CDR3.

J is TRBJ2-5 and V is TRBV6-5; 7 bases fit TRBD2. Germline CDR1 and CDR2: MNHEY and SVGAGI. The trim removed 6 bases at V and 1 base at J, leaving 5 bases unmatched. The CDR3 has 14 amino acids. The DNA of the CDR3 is TGTGCCAGCAGGACGGGGGGAGGCCAAGAGACCCAGTACTTC. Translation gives CASRTGGGQETQYF.

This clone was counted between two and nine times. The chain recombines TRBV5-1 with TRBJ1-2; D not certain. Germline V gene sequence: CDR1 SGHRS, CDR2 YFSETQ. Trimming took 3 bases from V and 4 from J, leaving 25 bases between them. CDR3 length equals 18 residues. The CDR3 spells CASSSYRFPYSVLYGYTF. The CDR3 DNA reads TGCGCCAGCAGCTCCTATAGGTTCCCCTATAGCGTGCTCTATGGCTACACCTTC.

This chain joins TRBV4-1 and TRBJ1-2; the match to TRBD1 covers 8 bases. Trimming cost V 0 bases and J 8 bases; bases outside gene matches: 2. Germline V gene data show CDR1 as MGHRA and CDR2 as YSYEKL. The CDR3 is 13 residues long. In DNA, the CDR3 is TGCGCCAGCAGCCAAGATGGGGACAGGGGCTACACCTTC. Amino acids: CASSQDGDRGYTF.